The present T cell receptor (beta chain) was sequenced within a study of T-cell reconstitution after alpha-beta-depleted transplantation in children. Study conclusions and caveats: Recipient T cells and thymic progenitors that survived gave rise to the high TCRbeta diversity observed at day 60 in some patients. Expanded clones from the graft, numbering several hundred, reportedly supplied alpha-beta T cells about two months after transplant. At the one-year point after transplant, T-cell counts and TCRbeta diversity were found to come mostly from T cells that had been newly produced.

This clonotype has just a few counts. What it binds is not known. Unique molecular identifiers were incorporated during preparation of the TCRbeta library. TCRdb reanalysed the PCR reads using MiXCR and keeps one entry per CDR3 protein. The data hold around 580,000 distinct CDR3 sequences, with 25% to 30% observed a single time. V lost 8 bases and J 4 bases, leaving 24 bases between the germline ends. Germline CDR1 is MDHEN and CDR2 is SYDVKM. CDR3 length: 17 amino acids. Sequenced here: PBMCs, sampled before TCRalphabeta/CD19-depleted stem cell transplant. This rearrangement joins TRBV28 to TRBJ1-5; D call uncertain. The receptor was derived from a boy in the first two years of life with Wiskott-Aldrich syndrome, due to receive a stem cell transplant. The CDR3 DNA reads TGTGCCAGCTGTACACCGGGCCCCAGAGCTTGGAATCAGCCCCAGCATTTT. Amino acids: CASCTPGPRAWNQPQHF. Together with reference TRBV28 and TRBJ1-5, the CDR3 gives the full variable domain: DVKVTQSSRYLVKRTGEKVFLECVQDMDHENMFWYRQDPGLGLRLIYFSYDVKMKEKGDIPEGYSVSREKKERFSLILESASTNQTSMYLCASCTPGPRAWNQPQHFGDGTRLSIL.